This TCR beta chain comes out of a study of CXCR3-negative and CXCR3-positive naive CD8 T cells. Study-level findings and limits: Memory CD8+ cells showed much lower diversity, while both naive subsets displayed comparably high diversity. Relative to CXCR3-negative naive cells, CXCR3-positive naive cells had more hydrophobic TRB CDR3s. Naive subsets did not differ in surface CD5, and the authors estimated TCR strength using properties of the TRB CDR3.

This CDR3 region has 16 residues. Germline CDR1 reads SGHKS; CDR2 reads YYEKEE (reference sequence). As regards this clonotype: Antigen specificity is unknown.

5' RACE with UMI labels generated the TRB cDNA libraries. Following a re-call of the 5' RACE reads, TCRdb has one entry per CDR3 protein and lacks DNA. The repertoire table contains 140,000 to 150,000 distinct CDR3 sequences. All CD8+ T cell subsets were sorted in triplicate at fewer than 350,000 cells each. The genes are TRBV5-5 and TRBJ2-3; TCRdb picks TRBD2, but there is no DNA to check that call. Sequencing was done on a sample of naive CXCR3+ CD8+ T cells from blood. Subset: CD45RO-CCR7+CD27+CD95- naive CD8+ T cells expressing CXCR3 (TNR3+). This TCR was sampled from a human donor in good health. Some clones in this sample may be carry-over from other donors' samples. The CDR3 sequence: CASSWRQGGAADTQYF.